The 19 T cell receptor beta chains in this list originate from one sample, sequenced in a study of tumor-infiltrating lymphocytes in primary liver carcinoma. From 500 to 600 ng of total RNA, TCR beta-specific cDNA was reverse-transcribed using a constant-region primer. Researchers made the TCR beta libraries by running three nested multiplex PCR rounds with slightly modified ARM-PCR. The study ran its first two PCR rounds for nine to eleven cycles each, using TRBV1-TRBV30 forward primers and a C-beta reverse primer. MiXCR was run by TCRdb on the multiplex PCR reads, yielding one entry per CDR3 protein. In the table there are about 200,000 distinct CDR3 sequences, 65% of which are singletons. For blood RNA, unsorted whole blood served as the source, and germline DNA was extracted too. The specimen sequenced was peripheral blood. Every receptor here comes from a woman aged 60 to 75 with primary liver carcinoma and hepatitis B virus infection.

Details on this clonotype: A much larger clonotype is one base distant, so this may be a read error. This sequence joins TRBV6-5 and TRBJ1-5; TRBD1 agrees at 8 bases. Germline trimming cut 8 bases from V and 2 bases from J; bases unmatched to any gene: 5. The CDR3 covers 14 residues. Germline CDR1 and CDR2: MNHEY and SVGAGI. The CDR3 DNA reads TGTGCCAGCCAGAGGACAGGGCGCAATCAGCCCCAGCATTTT. Amino acids: CASQRTGRNQPQHF.

This clonotype occurred many times. The genes are TRBV11-2 and TRBJ2-5; 8 bases line up with TRBD1. The germline V gene encodes CDR1 SGHAT and CDR2 FQNNGV. The V and J ends lost 5 bases and 0 bases, in that order; junction bases with no gene match: 5. This CDR3 has 15 amino acids. CDR3 region: CASSPNRGYQETQYF. For the CDR3, the DNA is TGTGCCAGCAGCCCCAACAGGGGGTACCAAGAGACCCAGTACTTC.

As for this clonotype: A much larger clone sits a single nucleotide away, making a read error possible. The CDR3 does not close with the conserved phenylalanine or tryptophan, likely indicating a read error. The chain carries TRBV12-3 or TRBV12-4 and TRBJ2-3, with 8 bases matching TRBD1. The CDR3 extends over 16 amino acids. The junction had 7 bases not matched to a gene; V was cut back by 5 bases and J by 0 bases. As DNA, the CDR3 is TGTGCCAGCAGTGTACTTCGGACAGGGAGCACAGATACGCAGTATTTG. This codes for CASSVLRTGSTDTQYL.

On this clonotype: A much larger clone differs from this one at a single base, so this may be a read error. The chain joins TRBV11-1 to TRBJ1-2; D not certain. CDR1 SGHAT and CDR2 FQDESV come from the germline V gene (reference sequence). V dropped 7 bases and J dropped 8 bases, with 14 bases sitting between them. The CDR3 spans 12 residues. In nucleotides, the CDR3 is TGTGCCAGCAACCCCTCCGGGTTGGGCTACACCTTC. It encodes CASNPSGLGYTF.

The V gene is TRBV11-2, the J gene TRBJ2-3; a possible D gene is TRBD2 (6 bases). Germline V lookup: CDR1 SGHAT, CDR2 FQNNGV. The CDR3 is 14 residues long. V was clipped by 1 base and J by 11 bases, with 16 bases between them. The CDR3 region has the DNA TGTGCCAGCAGCTTAGGGAGTGGATCGGGGGAGCAGTATTTT. Translated: CASSLGSGSGEQYF.

Remarks on this clonotype: A much larger clone differs from this one at a single base, so this may be a read error. CDR3 sequence: CASSLTGGHNEQFF. CDR3 coding DNA: TGTGCCAGCAGCTTAACAGGGGGCCACAATGAGCAGTTCTTC. The chain combines TRBV7-9 with TRBJ2-1, with 9 bases fitting TRBD1. The CDR3 has 14 amino acids. The germline gives CDR1 SEHNR, CDR2 FQNEAQ (reference sequence). The ends lost 2 bases at V and 5 bases at J; junction bases unmatched: 1.

In its sample, this clonotype was seen once. This clone may be a read error of a much larger clone one base away. This chain uses TRBV12-3 or TRBV12-4 with TRBJ2-1; D unresolved. The V end was cut by 4 bases, the J end by 7 bases, with 14 bases between. The CDR3 loop spans 14 amino acids. The CDR3 here is CASSSLTIENEQFF. CDR3 coding DNA: TGTGCCAGCAGTTCCCTGACGATTGAGAATGAGCAGTTCTTC.

This clonotype has only a few counts. Germline and junction disagree at one end, which may indicate a read error. The rearrangement uses TRBV11-2 and TRBJ2-7, with D maybe TRBD1 (6 bases). Per germline, CDR1 SGHAT and CDR2 FQNNGV. This CDR3 comprises 14 residues. The DNA for the CDR3 is TGTGCCAGCAGCCAGCAGGGGAGTGCCTACGGGCAGTACTTC. Amino acid sequence: CASSQQGSAYGQYF.

Concerning this clonotype: An end of the junction differs from the germline gene, which may be a read error. The V and J genes are TRBV11-2 and TRBJ2-5, with 10 bases fitting TRBD2. The germline gives CDR1 SGHAT, CDR2 FQNNGV. The CDR3 has 14 amino acids. The CDR3 sequence is CASSQRGGQETQYF. DNA for the CDR3: TGTGCCAGCAGCCAGCGGGGGGGGCAAGAGACCCAATACTTC.

This clonotype has ten or more counts. CDR3 in amino acids: CASSPPGGYEAFF. In DNA form, the CDR3 reads TGTGCCAGCAGCCCCCCGGGGGGCTATGAAGCTTTCTTT. The chain employs TRBV6-6 and TRBJ1-1, with D possibly TRBD1 on 6 matching bases. Germline V gives CDR1 MNHNY, CDR2 SVGAGI (reference sequence). V lost 6 bases and J 7 bases, leaving 15 bases between the germline ends. This CDR3 contains 13 residues.

This clonotype was seen repeatedly, ten times or more. V and J are TRBV12-3 or TRBV12-4 and TRBJ1-1, with TRBD1 as a possible D gene (5 bases). The CDR3 has 15 residues. The germline V and J ends were trimmed by 3 bases and 2 bases, with 13 bases remaining between them. CDR3 residues: CASSLGGGRNTEAFF. DNA for the CDR3: TGTGCCAGCAGTTTGGGTGGGGGACGTAACACTGAAGCTTTCTTT.

The chain recombines TRBV11-3 with TRBJ2-2; D is possibly TRBD1 (5 bases). The CDR3 length is 13 residues. Germline loops: CDR1 SGHNT, CDR2 YENEEA. V lost 8 bases and J lost 9, with 16 bases in between. The CDR3 bases are TGTGCCAGCGGTAAGCAAGGGGCCTGGGAGCTGTTTTTT. It yields the protein CASGKQGAWELFF.

Notes on this clonotype: The conserved closing phenylalanine or tryptophan is absent in this CDR3, likely reflecting a read error. The chain links TRBV29-1 to TRBJ2-1; D perhaps matches TRBD1 (7 bases). V lost 8 bases and J lost 6, with 14 bases in between. The CDR3 runs 12 residues. In germline, CDR1 is SQVTM, CDR2 ANQGSEA. For the CDR3, the DNA is TGCAGCACCTCCAGGGGGGTCAATGAGCAGTTCCCC. This gives the protein CSTSRGVNEQFP.

This clonotype was counted at least ten times. This chain uses TRBV6-1 with TRBJ1-1; possible D gene TRBD1, 5 bases. The V end was cut by 10 bases, the J end by 1 base, with 19 bases between. The CDR3 runs to 15 residues. The germline V gene has CDR1 MNHNS and CDR2 SASEGT. CDR3 protein: CATQPPGRANTEAFF. The CDR3 coding sequence is TGTGCCACCCAACCGCCGGGACGGGCGAACACTGAAGCTTTCTTT.

To note about this clonotype: One junction end does not reproduce the germline sequence, and a read error may be involved. CDR3 DNA: TGCGCCTGCAGCTTGAGGGGGGGGAGCACTGAAGCTTTCTTT. Its protein is CACSLRGGSTEAFF. The chain recombines TRBV5-1 with TRBJ1-1, with a weak D call TRBD1 (6 bases). CDR1 is SGHRS, CDR2 YFSETQ, per germline. This CDR3 comprises 14 residues.

Worth noting for this clonotype: Germline and junction disagree at one end, which may indicate a read error. V and J are TRBV11-2 and TRBJ2-3, with D unclear. Germline V gene data show CDR1 as SGHAT and CDR2 as FQNNGV. This CDR3 contains 15 residues. For the CDR3, the DNA is TGTGCCAACAGCTTAGTCCCCAGAAGCACAGATACTCAGTATTTT. It yields the protein CANSLVPRSTDTQYF.

This clonotype turned up a few times. The chain uses TRBV29-1 and TRBJ2-5; 8 bases match TRBD2. The CDR3 runs 14 residues. Germline loops: CDR1 SQVTM, CDR2 ANQGSEA. After removal of 0 bases from V and 5 bases from J, the junction contained 5 bases not matched to a gene. In nucleotides, the CDR3 is TGCAGCGTTGAAGATAAGGCTAGCGGGGAGACCCAGTACTTC. It encodes CSVEDKASGETQYF.

This clonotype was observed a few times. The chain combines TRBV5-4 with TRBJ2-2; 7 nucleotides align to TRBD2. The CDR3 is 13 residues long. With V trimmed by 4 bases and J by 6 bases, 3 bases remained unmatched. Germline lookup yields CDR1 SGHNT and CDR2 YYREEE (reference sequence). As DNA, the CDR3 is TGTGCCAGCAGCCCAGGACTAGCCGGGGAGCTGTTTTTT. Residues: CASSPGLAGELFF.

As regards this clonotype: A much larger clone sits a single nucleotide away, making a read error possible. V and J are TRBV5-6 and TRBJ1-1; 8 positions match TRBD1. Germline V gene lookup returns CDR1 SGHDT and CDR2 YYEEEE. CDR3 length equals 17 residues. The CDR3 protein is CTSSLFQGAPRYTEAFF. DNA for the CDR3: TGTACCAGCAGCTTGTTTCAGGGGGCGCCGAGGTACACTGAAGCTTTCTTT.